This T cell receptor beta chain was retrieved from a study of CD8 T cells in Susac syndrome. Relapsing-remitting disease, either stable or active, was present in the treatment-naive patients who were the multiple sclerosis controls. Random hexamers primed reverse transcription of about 0.45 to 1 ug RNA. TCRdb processed the immunoSEQ multiplex PCR reads anew with MiXCR; each CDR3 protein has one entry. The sample includes 200,000 or so distinct CDR3 sequences, over 90% of them seen just once. General study findings and limits: Only a relatively small number of individuals were included in the TCR sequencing and HLA analysis.

Germline CDR1 and CDR2: SQVTM and ANQGSEA. V was clipped by 4 bases and J by 10 bases, with 10 bases between them. The CDR3 sequence is 11 residues long. Of note for this clonotype: Antigen specificity is unknown.

The genes are TRBV29-1 and TRBJ1-4; no definite D call. The sample consisted of CD4+ T cells from PBMCs. This sequence was found in a human donor with multiple sclerosis. CDR3 DNA sequence: TGCAGCGTTGTAGGAGAAGGAAAACTGTTTTTT. Its translation is CSVVGEGKLFF.